The 3 T cell receptor beta chains presented below share a single source sample, sequenced in a study of blood T cell repertoires in COVID-19. Measured with immunoSEQ multiplex PCR; TCRdb has only the in-frame clones, and not every one. The sample shows around 130,000 clones, approximately 84% of them seen only once. What was sequenced was peripheral blood. These receptors were taken from a human donor in a cohort sampled during active COVID-19.

As to this clone: Different DNA sequences within this sample yield the same CDR3. This rearrangement joins TRBV18 to TRBJ2-5, with D uncertain. The CDR3 is made up of 12 amino acids. The V gene lost 3 bases and the J gene lost 4 bases, with 6 bases spanning the gap. CDR1 and CDR2 (germline): KGHSH, LQKENI. This CDR3 reads CASSPRGETQYF. CDR3 bases: TGTGCCAGCTCACCGCGTGGAGAGACCCAGTACTTC.

V is TRBV24-1 and J is TRBJ1-1; unclear D gene. Between the trimmed V and J ends, which lost 12 bases and 3 bases, there was a span of 7 bases. This CDR3 spans 10 amino acids. Germline CDR1 and CDR2: KGHDR and SFDVKD. The CDR3 is CARKHTEAFF. CDR3 in DNA: TGTGCCCGCAAGCACACTGAAGCTTTCTTT.

The chain links TRBV7-2 to TRBJ2-3, with 8 nucleotides matching TRBD2. The CDR3 has 18 residues. CDR1 and CDR2 (germline): SGHTA, FQGNSA. V dropped 0 bases and J dropped 7; count of bases not matched to a gene: 15. CDR3 bases: TGTGCCAGCAGCTTAGCCGGGGGGTTAGCGGGGTTTCCGAATACGCAGTATTTT. Its translation is CASSLAGGLAGFPNTQYF.